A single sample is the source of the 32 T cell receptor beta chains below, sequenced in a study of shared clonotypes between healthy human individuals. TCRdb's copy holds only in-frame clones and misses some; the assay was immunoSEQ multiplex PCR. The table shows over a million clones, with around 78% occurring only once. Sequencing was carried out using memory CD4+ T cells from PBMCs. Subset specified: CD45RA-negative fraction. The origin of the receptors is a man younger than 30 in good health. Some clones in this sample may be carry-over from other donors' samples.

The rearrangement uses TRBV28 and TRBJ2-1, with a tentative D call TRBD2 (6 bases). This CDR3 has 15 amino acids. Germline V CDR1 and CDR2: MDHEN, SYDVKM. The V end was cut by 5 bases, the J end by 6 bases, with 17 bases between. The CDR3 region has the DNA TGTGCCAGCAGTAAACGGGGGACCCAGTCCAATGAGCAGTTCTTC. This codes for CASSKRGTQSNEQFF.

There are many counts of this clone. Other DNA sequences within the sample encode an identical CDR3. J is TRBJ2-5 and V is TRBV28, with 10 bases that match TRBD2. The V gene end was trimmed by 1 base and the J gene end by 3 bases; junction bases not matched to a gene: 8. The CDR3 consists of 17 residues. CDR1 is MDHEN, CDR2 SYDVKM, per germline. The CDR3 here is CASSLSTSGYPEETQYF. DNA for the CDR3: TGTGCCAGCAGTTTATCGACTAGCGGGTACCCCGAAGAGACCCAGTACTTC. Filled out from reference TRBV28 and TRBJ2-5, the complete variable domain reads DVKVTQSSRYLVKRTGEKVFLECVQDMDHENMFWYRQDPGLGLRLIYFSYDVKMKEKGDIPEGYSVSREKKERFSLILESASTNQTSMYLCASSLSTSGYPEETQYFGPGTRLLVL.

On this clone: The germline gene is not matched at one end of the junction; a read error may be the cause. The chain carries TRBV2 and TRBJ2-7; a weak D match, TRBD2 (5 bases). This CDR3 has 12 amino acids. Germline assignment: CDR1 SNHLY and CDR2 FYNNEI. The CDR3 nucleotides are TGTGCCAGCCGTGAGGGCTCCTACGAGCAGTACTTC. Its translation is CASREGSYEQYF.

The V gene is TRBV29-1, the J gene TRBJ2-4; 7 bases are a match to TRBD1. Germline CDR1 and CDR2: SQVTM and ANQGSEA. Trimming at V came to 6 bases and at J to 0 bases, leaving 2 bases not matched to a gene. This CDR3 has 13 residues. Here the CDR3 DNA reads TGCAGCGTGGGACAGATAGCCAAAAACATTCAGTACTTC. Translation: CSVGQIAKNIQYF.

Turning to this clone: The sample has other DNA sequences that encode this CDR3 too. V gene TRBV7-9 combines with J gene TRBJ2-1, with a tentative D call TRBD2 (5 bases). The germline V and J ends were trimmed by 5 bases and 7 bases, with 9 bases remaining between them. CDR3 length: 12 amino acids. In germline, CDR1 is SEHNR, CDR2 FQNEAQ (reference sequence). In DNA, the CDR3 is TGTGCCAGCAGCCCACTAGGGAATGAGCAGTTCTTC. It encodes CASSPLGNEQFF.

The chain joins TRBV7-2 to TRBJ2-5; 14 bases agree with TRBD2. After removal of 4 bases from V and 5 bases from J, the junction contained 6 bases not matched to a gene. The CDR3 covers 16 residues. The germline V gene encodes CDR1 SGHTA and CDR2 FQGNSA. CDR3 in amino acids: CASSSGTSGSRETQYF. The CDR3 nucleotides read TGTGCCAGCAGCTCCGGGACTAGCGGGAGTAGGGAGACCCAGTACTTC.

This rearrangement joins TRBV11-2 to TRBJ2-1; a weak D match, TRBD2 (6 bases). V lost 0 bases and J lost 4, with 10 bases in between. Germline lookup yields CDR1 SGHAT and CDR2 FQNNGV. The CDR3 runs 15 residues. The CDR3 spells CASSLDASAYNEQFF. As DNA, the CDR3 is TGTGCCAGCAGCTTAGATGCTAGCGCGTACAATGAGCAGTTCTTC.

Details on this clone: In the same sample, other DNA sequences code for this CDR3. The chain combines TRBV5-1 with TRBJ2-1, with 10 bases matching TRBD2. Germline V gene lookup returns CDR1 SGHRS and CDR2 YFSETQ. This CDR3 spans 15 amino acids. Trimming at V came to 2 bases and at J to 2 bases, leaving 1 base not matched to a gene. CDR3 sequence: CASSLGLAAYNEQFF. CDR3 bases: TGCGCCAGCAGCTTAGGACTAGCGGCCTACAATGAGCAGTTCTTC.

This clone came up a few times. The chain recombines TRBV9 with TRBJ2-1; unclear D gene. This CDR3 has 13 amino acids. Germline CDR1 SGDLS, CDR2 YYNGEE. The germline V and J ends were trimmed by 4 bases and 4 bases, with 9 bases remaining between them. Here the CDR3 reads CASSPDPYNEQFF. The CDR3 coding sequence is TGTGCCAGCAGCCCCGACCCGTACAATGAGCAGTTCTTC.

The CDR3 DNA reads TGTGCCAGCAGTCCCCCGGGAGGGTGGGGAAACACCATATATTTT. The encoded protein is CASSPPGGWGNTIYF. V usage is TRBV28 and J usage is TRBJ1-3; D is uncertain. Germline V gene data show CDR1 as MDHEN and CDR2 as SYDVKM. CDR3 length: 15 residues. V lost 5 bases, J lost 4 bases, and 15 bases lay in between. The complete variable domain, with remaining parts taken from reference TRBV28 and TRBJ1-3, reads DVKVTQSSRYLVKRTGEKVFLECVQDMDHENMFWYRQDPGLGLRLIYFSYDVKMKEKGDIPEGYSVSREKKERFSLILESASTNQTSMYLCASSPPGGWGNTIYFGEGSWLTVV.

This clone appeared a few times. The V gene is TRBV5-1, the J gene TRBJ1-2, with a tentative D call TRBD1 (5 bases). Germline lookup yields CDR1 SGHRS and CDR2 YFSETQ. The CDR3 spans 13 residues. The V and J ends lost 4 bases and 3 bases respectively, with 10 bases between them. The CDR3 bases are TGCGCCAGCAGCACCGGGGGAGACTATGGCTACACCTTC. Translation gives CASSTGGDYGYTF.

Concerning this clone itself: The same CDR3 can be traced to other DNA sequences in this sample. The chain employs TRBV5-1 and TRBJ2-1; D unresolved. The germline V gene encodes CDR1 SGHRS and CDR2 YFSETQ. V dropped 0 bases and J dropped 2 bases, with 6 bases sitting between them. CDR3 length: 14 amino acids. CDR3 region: CASSLGAAYNEQFF. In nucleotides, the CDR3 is TGCGCCAGCAGCTTGGGCGCAGCCTACAATGAGCAGTTCTTC.

The CDR3 is CASGPRQGETQYF. CDR3 nucleotide sequence: TGTGCTAGTGGTCCACGACAGGGGGAGACCCAGTACTTC. The J gene is TRBJ2-5, the V gene TRBV12-5, with 8 positions matching TRBD1. The CDR3 length is 13 residues. J gave up 5 bases and V 5 bases, and 4 bases lay outside the gene matches. CDR1 LGHNT and CDR2 FRNRAP come from the germline V gene.

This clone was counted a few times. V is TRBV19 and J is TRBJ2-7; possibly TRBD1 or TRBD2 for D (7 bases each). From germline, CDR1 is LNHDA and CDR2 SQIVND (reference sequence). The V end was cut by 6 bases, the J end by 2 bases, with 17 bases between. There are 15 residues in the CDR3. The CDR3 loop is CASRHYQGGTYEQYF. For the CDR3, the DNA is TGTGCCAGTAGGCACTATCAGGGGGGGACCTACGAGCAGTACTTC. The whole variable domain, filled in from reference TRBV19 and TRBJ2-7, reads DGGITQSPKYLFRKEGQNVTLSCEQNLNHDAMYWYRQDPGQGLRLIYYSQIVNDFQKGDIAEGYSVSREKKESFPLTVTSAQKNPTAFYLCASRHYQGGTYEQYFGPGTRLTVT.

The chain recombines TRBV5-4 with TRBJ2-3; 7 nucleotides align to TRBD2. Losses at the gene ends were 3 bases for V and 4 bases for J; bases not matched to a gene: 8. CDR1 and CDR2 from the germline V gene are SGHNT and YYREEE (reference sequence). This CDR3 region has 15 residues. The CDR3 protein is CASSSAGAGPDTQYF. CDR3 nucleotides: TGTGCCAGCAGCTCCGCTGGAGCGGGGCCAGATACGCAGTATTTT.

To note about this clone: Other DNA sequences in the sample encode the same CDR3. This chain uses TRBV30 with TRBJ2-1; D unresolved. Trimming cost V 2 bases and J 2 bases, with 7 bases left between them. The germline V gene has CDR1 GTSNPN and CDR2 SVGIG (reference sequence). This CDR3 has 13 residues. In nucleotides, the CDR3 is TGTGCCTGGAGTACGGGCCCCTACAATGAGCAGTTCTTC. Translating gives CAWSTGPYNEQFF.

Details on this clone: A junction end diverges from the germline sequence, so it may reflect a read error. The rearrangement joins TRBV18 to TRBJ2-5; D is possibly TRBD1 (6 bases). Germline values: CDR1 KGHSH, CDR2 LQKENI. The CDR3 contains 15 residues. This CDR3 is CASSPLQGSQGTQYF. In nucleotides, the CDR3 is TGTGCCAGCTCACCGTTACAGGGTTCCCAAGGGACCCAGTACTTC.

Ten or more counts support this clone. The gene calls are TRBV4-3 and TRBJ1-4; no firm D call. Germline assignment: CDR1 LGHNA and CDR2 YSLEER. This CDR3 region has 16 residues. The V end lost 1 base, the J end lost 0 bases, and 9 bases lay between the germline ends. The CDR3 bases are TGCGCCAGCAGCCAAGTAGGCGGAGCAACTAATGAAAAACTGTTTTTT. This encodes CASSQVGGATNEKLFF.

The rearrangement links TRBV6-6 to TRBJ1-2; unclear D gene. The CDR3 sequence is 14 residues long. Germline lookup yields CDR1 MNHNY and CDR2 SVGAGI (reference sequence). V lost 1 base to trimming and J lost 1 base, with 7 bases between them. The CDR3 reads CASSYYRNNYGYTF. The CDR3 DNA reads TGTGCCAGCAGTTACTACAGAAATAACTATGGCTACACCTTC.

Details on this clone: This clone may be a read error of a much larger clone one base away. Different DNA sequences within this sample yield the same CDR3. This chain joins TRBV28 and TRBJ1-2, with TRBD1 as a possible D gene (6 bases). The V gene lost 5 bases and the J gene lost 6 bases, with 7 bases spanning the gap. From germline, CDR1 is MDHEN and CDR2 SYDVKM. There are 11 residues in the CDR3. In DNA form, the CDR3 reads TGTGCCAGCAGTCACAGGGATGGCTACACCTTC. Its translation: CASSHRDGYTF.

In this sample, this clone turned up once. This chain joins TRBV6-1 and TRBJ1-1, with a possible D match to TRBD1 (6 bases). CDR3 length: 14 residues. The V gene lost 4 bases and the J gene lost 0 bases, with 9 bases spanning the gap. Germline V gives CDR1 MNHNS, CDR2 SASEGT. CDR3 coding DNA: TGTGCCAGCAGTGGCCGACAGGTGAACACTGAAGCTTTCTTT. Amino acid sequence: CASSGRQVNTEAFF.

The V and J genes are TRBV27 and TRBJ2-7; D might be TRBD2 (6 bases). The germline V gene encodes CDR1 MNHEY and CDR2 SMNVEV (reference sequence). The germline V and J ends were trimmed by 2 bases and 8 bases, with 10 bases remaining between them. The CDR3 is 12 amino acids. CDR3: CASSLGGGKQYF. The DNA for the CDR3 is TGTGCCAGCAGTTTAGGGGGAGGCAAGCAGTACTTC.

CDR3 in amino acids: CASSPFLTSGRGDYEQYF. The CDR3 coding sequence is TGTGCCAGCTCACCATTCCTGACTAGCGGGAGAGGGGACTACGAGCAGTACTTC. The rearrangement uses TRBV18 and TRBJ2-7; 12 bases fit TRBD2. Germline CDR1 KGHSH, CDR2 LQKENI. The CDR3 totals 18 residues. Losses at the gene ends were 2 bases for V and 3 bases for J; bases not matched to a gene: 11.

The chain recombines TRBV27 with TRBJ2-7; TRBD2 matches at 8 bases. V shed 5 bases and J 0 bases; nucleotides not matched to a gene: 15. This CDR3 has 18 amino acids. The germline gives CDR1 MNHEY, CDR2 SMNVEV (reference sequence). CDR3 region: CASSPFPTLAGSSYEQYF. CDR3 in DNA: TGTGCCAGCAGTCCATTCCCCACTTTAGCGGGGAGCTCCTACGAGCAGTACTTC.

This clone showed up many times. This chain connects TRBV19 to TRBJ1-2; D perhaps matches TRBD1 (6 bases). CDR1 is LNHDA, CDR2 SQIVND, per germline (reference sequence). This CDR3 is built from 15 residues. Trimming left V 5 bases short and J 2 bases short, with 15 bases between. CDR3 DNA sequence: TGTGCCAGTAGTCCAGGCGGACAGCCGAACTATGGCTACACCTTC. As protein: CASSPGGQPNYGYTF.

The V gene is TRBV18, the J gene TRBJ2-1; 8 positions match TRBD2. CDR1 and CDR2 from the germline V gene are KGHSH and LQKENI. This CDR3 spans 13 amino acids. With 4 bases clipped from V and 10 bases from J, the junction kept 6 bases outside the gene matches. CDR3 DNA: TGTGCCAGCTCACTCTTTCGGGAGGGCGAGCAGTTCTTC. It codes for CASSLFREGEQFF.

CDR3 residues: CASNKVRGLGTDTQYF. As DNA, the CDR3 is TGTGCCAGCAACAAAGTCAGGGGCTTGGGCACAGATACGCAGTATTTT. The genes are TRBV28 and TRBJ2-3; a weak D match, TRBD1 (6 bases). The CDR3 has 16 residues. V lost 7 bases and J 1 base, leaving 18 bases between the germline ends. Germline CDR1 is MDHEN and CDR2 is SYDVKM.

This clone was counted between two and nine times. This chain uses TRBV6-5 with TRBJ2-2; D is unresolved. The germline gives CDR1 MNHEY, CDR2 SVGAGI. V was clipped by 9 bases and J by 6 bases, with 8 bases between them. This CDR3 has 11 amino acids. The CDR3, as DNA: TGTGCCAGTAGTCGGGCCGGGGAGCTGTTTTTT. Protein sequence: CASSRAGELFF.

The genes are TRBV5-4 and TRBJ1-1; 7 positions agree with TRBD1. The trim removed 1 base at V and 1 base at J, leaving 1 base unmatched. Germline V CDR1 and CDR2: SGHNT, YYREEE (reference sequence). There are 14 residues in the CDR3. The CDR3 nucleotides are TGTGCCAGCAGCTTGAAGGGGGCGAACACTGAAGCTTTCTTT. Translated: CASSLKGANTEAFF.

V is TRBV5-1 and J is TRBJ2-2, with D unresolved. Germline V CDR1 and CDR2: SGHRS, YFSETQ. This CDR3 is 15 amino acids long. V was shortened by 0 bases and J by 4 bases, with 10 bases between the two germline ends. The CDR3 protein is CASSLVRQPTGELFF. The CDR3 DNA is TGCGCCAGCAGCTTGGTAAGGCAGCCCACCGGGGAGCTGTTTTTT.

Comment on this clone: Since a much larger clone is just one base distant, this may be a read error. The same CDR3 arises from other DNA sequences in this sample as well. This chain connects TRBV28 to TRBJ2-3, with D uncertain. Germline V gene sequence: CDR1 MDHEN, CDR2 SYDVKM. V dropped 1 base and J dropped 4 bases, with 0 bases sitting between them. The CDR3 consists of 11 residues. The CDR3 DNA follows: TGTGCCAGCAGTTTATCAGATACGCAGTATTTT. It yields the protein CASSLSDTQYF.

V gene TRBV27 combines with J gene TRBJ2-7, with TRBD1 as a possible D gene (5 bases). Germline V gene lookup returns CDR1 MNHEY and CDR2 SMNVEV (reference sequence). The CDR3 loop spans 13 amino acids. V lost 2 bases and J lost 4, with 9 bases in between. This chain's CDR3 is CASSLGAVYEQYF. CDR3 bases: TGTGCCAGCAGTTTAGGGGCGGTTTACGAGCAGTACTTC.